Shown below are 16 T cell receptor beta chains from a single sample sequenced in a study of blood T cell repertoires in COVID-19. Sequencing was performed with immunoSEQ multiplex PCR; in TCRdb, only in-frame clones are kept and a portion is missing. This table has about 310,000 clones, roughly 90% appearing once. The source material was peripheral blood. The origin of the receptors is a woman aged 30 to 39 with COVID-19, enrolled during active disease.

This chain connects TRBV6-6 to TRBJ2-7; 12 bases are shared with TRBD1. The CDR3 loop spans 15 amino acids. V shed 6 bases, J shed 2 bases, and the junction held 5 bases outside the gene matches. The V gene's germline CDR1 is MNHNY and CDR2 SVGAGI (reference sequence). CDR3 bases: TGTGCCAGCAGCCTGGGACAGGGGGCCGCCTACGAGCAGTACTTC. Translated: CASSLGQGAAYEQYF.

The J gene is TRBJ1-4, the V gene TRBV6-6; 9 bases agree with TRBD1. Losses at the gene ends were 1 base for V and 10 bases for J; bases not matched to a gene: 4. CDR1 is MNHNY, CDR2 SVGAGI, per germline (reference sequence). This CDR3 comprises 14 residues. This CDR3 is CASSYWDREGKLFF. CDR3 in DNA: TGTGCCAGCAGTTACTGGGACAGGGAGGGAAAACTGTTTTTT.

The chain combines TRBV30 with TRBJ2-7; D uncertain. Germline loops: CDR1 GTSNPN, CDR2 SVGIG (reference sequence). With 7 bases removed from V and 6 bases from J, the gap between germline ends came to 19 bases. This CDR3 contains 13 residues. In DNA form, the CDR3 reads TGTGCCTCGACTGCCATCCGCGCTGGCGAGCAGTACTTC. Translating gives CASTAIRAGEQYF.

The chain joins TRBV10-3 to TRBJ2-7; 16 bases align to TRBD2. Trimming took 11 bases from V and 7 from J; bases not matched to a gene: 20. The germline V gene encodes CDR1 ENHRY and CDR2 SYGVKD. The CDR3 loop spans 18 amino acids. The CDR3 spells CAVRRASGLAGGTQEQYF. CDR3 nucleotide sequence: TGTGCCGTAAGAAGGGCTTCGGGACTAGCGGGAGGGACCCAAGAGCAGTACTTC.

This chain links TRBV2 with TRBJ1-2; no definite D call. From germline, CDR1 is SNHLY and CDR2 FYNNEI. Trimming shortened V by 7 bases and J by 1 base, and 10 bases separated the two germline ends. The CDR3 contains 13 residues. CDR3 sequence reads: CASKADFNYGYTF. Written as DNA, the CDR3 is TGTGCCAGCAAGGCGGATTTTAACTATGGCTACACCTTC.

The chain links TRBV19 to TRBJ2-2; TRBD1 matches at 10 bases. Per germline, CDR1 LNHDA and CDR2 SQIVND (reference sequence). The CDR3 spans 15 residues. J gave up 5 bases and V 3 bases, and 3 bases lay outside the gene matches. CDR3 nucleotides: TGTGCCAGTAGTATTAGGACAGGGGGGACCGGGGAGCTGTTTTTT. Translating gives CASSIRTGGTGELFF.

V and J are TRBV7-9 and TRBJ2-4; D not resolved. The CDR3 is 12 residues long. The V end lost 3 bases, the J end lost 4 bases, and 4 bases lay between the germline ends. The germline gives CDR1 SEHNR, CDR2 FQNEAQ (reference sequence). The chain's CDR3 is CASSFGKNIQYF. The CDR3 DNA reads as TGTGCCAGCAGCTTCGGGAAAAACATTCAGTACTTC.

The chain is built from TRBV25-1 and TRBJ1-4; weak D call: TRBD1 (5 bases). The V and J ends lost 7 bases and 3 bases respectively, with 9 bases between them. The CDR3 sequence is 13 residues long. The germline gives CDR1 MGHDK, CDR2 SYGVNS. This chain's CDR3 is CASKSGSNEKLFF. The CDR3 DNA is TGTGCCAGCAAATCAGGGTCTAATGAAAAACTGTTTTTT.

The chain is built from TRBV10-3 and TRBJ2-5; 8 positions agree with TRBD2. Germline loops: CDR1 ENHRY, CDR2 SYGVKD. The CDR3 is 14 amino acids. J gave up 3 bases and V 4 bases, and 4 bases lay outside the gene matches. CDR3 residues: CAISGQREKETQYF. The CDR3 DNA reads TGTGCCATCAGTGGCCAGCGGGAGAAAGAGACCCAGTACTTC.

This sequence joins TRBV7-9 and TRBJ2-7; 9 positions agree with TRBD2. Germline V CDR1 and CDR2: SEHNR, FQNEAQ (reference sequence). The CDR3 is 15 residues long. Trimming removed 5 bases from V and 5 bases from J; junction bases left unmatched: 10. CDR3: CASSPLAGGDHEQYF. The CDR3 region has the DNA TGTGCCAGCAGCCCCTTGGCGGGAGGGGACCACGAGCAGTACTTC.

V is TRBV7-3 and J is TRBJ2-7; 10 nucleotides align to TRBD2. Looked up from germline, CDR1 is SGHTA and CDR2 is FQGTGA. The CDR3 is made up of 13 amino acids. The V segment lost 6 bases and the J segment 4 bases; nucleotides outside the gene matches: 3. The CDR3 DNA is TGTGCCAGCAGTTTGACTAGCGGGTACGAGCAGTACTTC. Translation: CASSLTSGYEQYF. Filled out from reference TRBV7-3 and TRBJ2-7, the complete variable domain reads GAGVSQTPSNKVTEKGKYVELRCDPISGHTALYWYRQSLGQGPEFLIYFQGTGAADDSGLPNDRFFAVRPEGSVSTLKIQRTERGDSAVYLCASSLTSGYEQYFGPGTRLTVT.

The chain is built from TRBV7-9 and TRBJ1-1, with 10 bases identical to TRBD1. V dropped 5 bases and J dropped 3; count of bases not matched to a gene: 6. The CDR3 is 15 residues long. Per germline, CDR1 SEHNR and CDR2 FQNEAQ (reference sequence). In nucleotides, the CDR3 is TGTGCCAGCAGCGTACCGGGACAGGGGTACACTGAAGCTTTCTTT. It specifies CASSVPGQGYTEAFF.

The rearrangement uses TRBV9 and TRBJ2-7; 8 bases map to TRBD1. The CDR3 is made up of 15 amino acids. Germline V gene lookup returns CDR1 SGDLS and CDR2 YYNGEE. V lost 0 bases and J lost 5; bases outside the gene matches: 7. The CDR3 here is CASSVAGRGLDEQYF. The CDR3 DNA reads TGTGCCAGCAGCGTAGCCGGCAGGGGGCTCGACGAGCAGTACTTC.

The chain has TRBV4-2 and TRBJ1-3, with 7 bases matching TRBD1. The V gene end was trimmed by 4 bases and the J gene end by 0 bases; junction bases not matched to a gene: 15. The length of the CDR3 is 19 residues. Germline lookup yields CDR1 LGHNA and CDR2 YNFKEQ. The CDR3 region is CASSPGGSRGTNSGNTIYF. The CDR3 coding sequence is TGTGCCAGCAGCCCAGGGGGATCTCGGGGGACCAACTCTGGAAACACCATATATTTT.

The J gene is TRBJ1-1, the V gene TRBV9; D might be TRBD1 (5 bases). V was shortened by 2 bases and J by 5 bases, with 13 bases between the two germline ends. The CDR3 is 14 amino acids. Germline V gene lookup returns CDR1 SGDLS and CDR2 YYNGEE. The CDR3 here is CASSVTGVGTEAFF. In DNA, the CDR3 is TGTGCCAGCAGCGTTACGGGGGTCGGGACTGAAGCTTTCTTT.

This clone was found a few times. Other DNA sequences in the same sample also yield this CDR3. This chain links TRBV5-1 with TRBJ1-2; D is perhaps TRBD1 (5 bases). The V gene lost 0 bases and the J gene lost 5 bases, with 8 bases spanning the gap. Germline assignment: CDR1 SGHRS and CDR2 YFSETQ. This CDR3 comprises 13 residues. CDR3 sequence: CASSLEGVYGYTF. CDR3 DNA: TGCGCCAGCAGCTTGGAAGGGGTTTATGGCTACACCTTC.